This record covers a single TCR beta chain. Its specificity is not known. The data belong to a study of T cells expressing NK-cell markers. Study context: The study sequenced eight donors, seven HCMV-seropositive and one seronegative.

Whole-study results and caveats: The contribution of dominant NKG2C+ clonotypes to CD8+ T cells in six donors was about 1.0-7.0%.

With UMIs, 5'RACE template switching was used to make TCR beta cDNA. TCRdb re-called the 5' RACE reads; one entry per CDR3 protein, DNA not given. This sample's table has 350,000 to 450,000 distinct CDR3 sequences. Sequenced sample: blood T cells: a sorted CD56 or NKG2C T cell subset, CD4+ or CD8+ T cells, or bulk PBMC T cells (not recorded which). This TCR came from a man aged 18-75 years in good health.

The CDR3 loop reads CASSVGWGFNTGELFF. The V and J genes are TRBV9 and TRBJ2-2. The CDR3 extends over 16 amino acids. Germline CDR1 reads SGDLS; CDR2 reads YYNGEE.